The rows below give T cell receptor beta chains drawn from one sample of a study of tumor and adjacent non-tumor tissue in lung cancer. Each CDR3 protein gets one entry after TCRdb re-called the multiplex PCR reads with MiXCR. This table has 60,000 to 85,000 distinct CDR3 sequences, under 85% appearing once. The sample comprised lung tumor tissue. Source of these receptors: a woman aged 50 to 65 with non-small cell lung cancer. Each CDR3 is given with its conserved first and last residue. D genes are given only for firm matches. The size field is filled for only some rows; it gives once, few, many or a size class.

size	J	D	V	CDR3	DNA
.	TRBJ2-7	.	TRBV11-1	CASNYSWGQREAEQYF	TGTGCCAGCAACTATTCCTGGGGGCAACGGGAGGCCGAGCAGTACTTC
.	TRBJ1-1	.	TRBV6-1	CTSRTLDNTEAFF	TGTACCAGCAGGACACTAGACAACACTGAAGCTTTCTTT
.	TRBJ1-2	.	TRBV2	CASETASSYGYTF	TGTGCCAGCGAAACAGCAAGTTCCTATGGCTACACCTTC
.	TRBJ2-5	.	TRBV5-4	CASSLQGPGTHETQYF	TGTGCCAGCAGCCTCCAGGGCCCCGGGACCCATGAGACCCAGTACTTC
.	TRBJ2-1	.	TRBV6-2/TRBV6-3	CASRIASHPYNEQFF	TGTGCCAGCAGGATAGCGAGTCATCCCTACAACGAGCAGTTCTTC
.	TRBJ2-2	TRBD1	TRBV29-1	CSAGQGAGKLFF	TGCAGCGCTGGACAGGGGGCCGGGAAGCTGTTTTTT
.	TRBJ2-3	.	TRBV4-2	CASSQAREESTDTQYF	TGTGCCAGCAGCCAGGCACGCGAGGAGAGCACAGATACGCAGTATTTC
.	TRBJ2-7	.	TRBV29-1	CSVKSVSYEQYF	TGCAGCGTCAAAAGCGTTTCTTACGAGCAGTACTTC
.	TRBJ2-7	.	TRBV6-6	CASSGGFGTKEQYF	TGTGCCAGCAGTGGGGGGTTCGGGACGAAAGAGCAATACTTC
.	TRBJ1-4	.	TRBV6-6	CASSPGPQAEKLFF	TGTGCCAGCAGTCCGGGCCCCCAGGCCGAGAAACTGTTTTTT
.	TRBJ2-7	.	TRBV11-2	CGSSQEQREFSYEQYF	TGTGGCAGCAGCCAGGAACAGAGAGAGTTCTCCTACGAGCAGTACTTC
.	TRBJ1-4	.	TRBV11-2	CASSLSGINEKLFF	TGTGCCAGCAGCTTATCAGGAATTAATGAAAAGCTGTTTTTT
once	TRBJ2-1	.	TRBV29-1	CSVNERGSQAFF	TGCAGCGTTAACGAAAGGGGTAGTCAAGCGTTCTTC
.	TRBJ1-5	.	TRBV6-2/TRBV6-3	CAGSYHCPGNQPQHF	.
.	TRBJ1-6	.	TRBV7-9	CASSRTTNTPLHF	TGTGCTAGCAGTAGAACGACGAATACACCCCTCCACTTT
.	TRBJ1-1	.	TRBV5-1	CASLPDFIGDTEAFF	TGCGCCAGCCTACCAGACTTCATAGGGGACACTGAAGCTTTCTTT
.	TRBJ1-2	.	TRBV11-2	CASSLDGGDGDTF	TGTGCCAGCAGCTTAGACGGAGGGGATGGCGACACCTTC
many	TRBJ2-3	.	TRBV6-6	CASRQGGQYTDTQYF	TGTGCCAGCAGGCAGGGGGGACAATACACAGATACGCAGTATTTT
.	TRBJ2-7	.	TRBV7-2	CVSSLNGGHYEQYF	TGTGTCAGCAGCTTAAATGGCGGACATTACGAGCAGTACTTC
.	TRBJ1-2	.	TRBV21-1	CVLLTGGLYGYTF	TGTGTCCTATTGACAGGGGGCCTCTATGGATACACCTTC
.	TRBJ1-5	.	TRBV4-2	CASRQDLTSIQPQHF	TGCGCCAGCAGACAAGACCTCACTAGCATTCAGCCCCAGCATTTT
.	TRBJ2-7	.	TRBV10-3	CAITDERNGAEQYF	TGTGCCATCACTGATGAGAGAAACGGGGCCGAGCAGTACTTC
.	TRBJ2-2	.	TRBV12-3/TRBV12-4	CVGSLDKNTGELFF	TGTGTCGGCAGTTTGGACAAAAACACCGGGGAGCTGTTTTTT
.	TRBJ2-7	.	TRBV29-1	CRVEFTSQKTYEQHF	TGCAGAGTTGAGTTCACATCACAGAAAACCTACGAGCAGCACTTC
.	TRBJ2-2	TRBD2	TRBV29-1	CSVTPAGGNTGELFF	TGCAGTGTTACCCCGGCGGGGGGGAATACCGGGGAGCTGTTTTTT
few	TRBJ1-1	.	TRBV11-2	CASSFQGLMNAEAFF	TGTGCCAGCAGCTTTCAGGGTTTGATGAACGCTGAAGCTTTCTTT
.	TRBJ2-7	TRBD1	TRBV10-3	CVISETLGPGQGQCEQYF	TGTGTCATCAGTGAGACTTTGGGGCCCGGACAGGGGCAATGCGAGCAGTACTTC
.	TRBJ2-1	.	TRBV19	CASRVGQEQFF	TGTGCCAGTAGGGTAGGACAGGAGCAGTTCTTC
.	TRBJ2-3	.	TRBV4-1	CASSQVRDFTDTEYF	TGCGCCAGCAGCCAAGTTAGGGACTTCACAGATACAGAGTATTTT
.	TRBJ2-7	.	TRBV6-6	CASSYLGIGDYEQYF	TGTGCCAGCAGTTACTTAGGGATAGGGGACTACGAGCAGTACTTC
many	TRBJ2-5	TRBD1	TRBV28	CASSKRQGQETQYF	TGTGCCAGCAGCAAGAGACAGGGCCAAGAGACCCAGTACTTC
medium-sized	TRBJ1-5	.	TRBV28	CASSPGPDNQPQHF	TGTGCCAGCAGCCCCGGACCAGACAATCAGCCCCAGCATTTT
.	TRBJ1-1	.	TRBV28	CTSLTQWGGAVEAFF	TGTACCAGCCTCACTCAATGGGGGGGAGCGGTTGAGGCTTTCTTT
.	TRBJ2-1	.	TRBV11-1	CARSAADYNEQFF	TGTGCCAGGAGCGCCGCGGACTACAATGAACAGTTCTTC
.	TRBJ2-1	.	TRBV23-1	CASSQSKGSEQFF	TGCGCCAGCAGTCAATCGAAGGGATCTGAGCAGTTCTTC
.	TRBJ2-7	TRBD1	TRBV6-1	CASIWDREGEQYF	TGTGCCAGCATCTGGGACAGGGAGGGCGAGCAATACTTC
.	TRBJ1-1	.	TRBV6-5	CASSYSGGVHEAFF	TGCGCCAGCAGTTACTCGGGGGGCGTCCATGAAGCTTTCTTT
.	TRBJ2-5	TRBD2	TRBV6-1	CASSEGLAGGEGTKYF	TGTGCCAGCAGTGAAGGGCTAGCGGGGGGGGAGGGAACCAAGTACTTC
.	TRBJ2-5	.	TRBV6-5	CASSISGKEIQYF	TGTGCCAGCAGTATTAGCGGTAAAGAGATCCAGTACTTC
.	TRBJ2-1	TRBD2	TRBV29-1	CSLDRREGPGNEQFF	TGCAGCCTTGATAGGCGGGAGGGTCCTGGAAATGAGCAGTTCTTC
.	TRBJ2-5	TRBD1	TRBV28	CTSRSPDRGNWETQYF	TGTACCAGCAGATCGCCCGACAGGGGGAATTGGGAGACCCAGTACTTC
.	TRBJ1-6	.	TRBV11-2	CASNLETDYNSPFHF	TGTGCCAGCAACTTAGAGACAGATTATAACTCACCCTTCCACTTT